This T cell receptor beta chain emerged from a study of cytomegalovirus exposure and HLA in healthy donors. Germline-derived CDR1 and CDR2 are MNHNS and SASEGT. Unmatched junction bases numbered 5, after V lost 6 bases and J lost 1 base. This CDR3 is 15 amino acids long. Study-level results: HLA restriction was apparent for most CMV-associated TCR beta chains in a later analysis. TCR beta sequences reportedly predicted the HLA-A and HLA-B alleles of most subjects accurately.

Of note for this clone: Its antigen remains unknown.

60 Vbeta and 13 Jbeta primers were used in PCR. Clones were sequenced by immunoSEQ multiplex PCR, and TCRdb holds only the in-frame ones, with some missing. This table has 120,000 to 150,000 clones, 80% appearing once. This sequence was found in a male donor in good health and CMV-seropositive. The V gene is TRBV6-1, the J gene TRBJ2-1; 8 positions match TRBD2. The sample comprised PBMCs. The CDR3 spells CASSTGTSSYNEQFF. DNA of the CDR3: TGTGCCAGCAGCACCGGGACTAGTTCCTACAATGAGCAGTTCTTC.